The clone carrying this T cell receptor beta chain was counted only a few times. Its antigen remains unidentified. This sample was taken from a study of CD8 T cells in ankylosing spondylitis. Findings and caveats of the study: What seemed typical of ankylosing spondylitis blood was a TCR beta motif built from about eight highly homologous variants.

Germline lookup yields CDR1 SGHTS and CDR2 YDEGEE. V was trimmed by 0 bases and J by 5 bases, leaving 14 bases between them. The CDR3 runs 15 residues. TCRdb processed the 5' RACE reads anew with MiXCR; each CDR3 protein has one entry. The sample has almost 400,000 distinct CDR3 sequences, about a fifth seen once. This clonotype was obtained from a male donor with ankylosing spondylitis. This chain joins TRBV5-8 and TRBJ2-5, with D hard to call. Sample: blood, either unsorted or a sorted T cell fraction (not recorded which). CDR3 DNA sequence: TGTGCCAGCAGCTTGGGGGCTTACGGCCCGGAGACCCAGTACTTC. Translated, it gives CASSLGAYGPETQYF.